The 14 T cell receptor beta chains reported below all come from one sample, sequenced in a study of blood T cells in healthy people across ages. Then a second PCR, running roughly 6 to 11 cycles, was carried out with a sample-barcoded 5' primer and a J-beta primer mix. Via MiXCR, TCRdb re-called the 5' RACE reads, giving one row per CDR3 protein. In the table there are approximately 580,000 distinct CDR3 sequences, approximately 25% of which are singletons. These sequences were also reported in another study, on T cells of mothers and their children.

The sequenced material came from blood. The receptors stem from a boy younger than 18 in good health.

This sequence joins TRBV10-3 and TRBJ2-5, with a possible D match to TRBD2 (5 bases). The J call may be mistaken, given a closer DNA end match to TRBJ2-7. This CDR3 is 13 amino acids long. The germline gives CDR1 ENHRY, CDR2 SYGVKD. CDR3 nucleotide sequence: TGTGCCATCAGTGAGCCGGGGAGTGACGAGCAGTACTTC. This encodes CAISEPGSDEQYF.

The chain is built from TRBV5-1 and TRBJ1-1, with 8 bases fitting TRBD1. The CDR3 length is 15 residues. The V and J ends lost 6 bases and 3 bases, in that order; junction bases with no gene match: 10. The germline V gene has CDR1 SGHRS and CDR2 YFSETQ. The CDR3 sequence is CASNPGGSGDTEAFF. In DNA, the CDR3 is TGCGCCAGCAATCCAGGGGGCTCGGGCGACACTGAAGCTTTCTTT.

CDR3 bases: TGTGCCACATCGGACGGGGGAGCAAGGGATACGCAGTATTTT. Residues: CATSDGGARDTQYF. The chain uses TRBV11-2 and TRBJ2-3; D perhaps matches TRBD2 (6 bases). Trimming cost V 10 bases and J 6 bases, with 20 bases left between them. Looked up from germline, CDR1 is SGHAT and CDR2 is FQNNGV. The CDR3 sequence is 14 residues long.

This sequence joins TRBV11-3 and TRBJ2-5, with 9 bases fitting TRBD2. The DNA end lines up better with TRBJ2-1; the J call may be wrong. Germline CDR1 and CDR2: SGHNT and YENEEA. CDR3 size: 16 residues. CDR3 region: CASSLTSGTWSNEQFF. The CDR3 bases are TGTGCCAGCAGCCTGACTAGCGGCACTTGGAGCAATGAGCAGTTCTTC.

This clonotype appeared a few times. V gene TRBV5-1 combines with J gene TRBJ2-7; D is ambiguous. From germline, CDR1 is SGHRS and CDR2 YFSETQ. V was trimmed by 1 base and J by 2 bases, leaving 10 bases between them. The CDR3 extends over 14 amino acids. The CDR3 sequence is CASSLYEDPYEQYF. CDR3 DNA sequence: TGCGCCAGCAGCTTGTACGAGGATCCCTACGAGCAGTACTTC.

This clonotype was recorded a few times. In nucleotides, the CDR3 is TGTGCCAGCAGAGAGAATACAGGGCCTGGCCCTGGCGAGCAGTACTTC. Translating it yields CASRENTGPGPGEQYF. J is TRBJ2-7 and V is TRBV6-1; TRBD1 is a possible D gene (6 bases). Per the germline V gene, CDR1 is MNHNS and CDR2 is SASEGT. This CDR3 is 16 amino acids long. V lost 6 bases and J 6 bases, leaving 24 bases between the germline ends.

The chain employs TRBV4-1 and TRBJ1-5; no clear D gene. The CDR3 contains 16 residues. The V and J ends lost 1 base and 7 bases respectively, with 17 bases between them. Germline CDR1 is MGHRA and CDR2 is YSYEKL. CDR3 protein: CASSQVGIPNKQPQHF. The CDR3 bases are TGCGCCAGCAGCCAAGTCGGGATCCCAAATAAACAGCCCCAGCATTTT.

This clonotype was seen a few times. The CDR3 reads CASRILAGRSYEQYF. CDR3 coding DNA: TGTGCCAGCAGGATACTAGCGGGGAGATCCTACGAGCAGTACTTC. The V and J genes are TRBV7-2 and TRBJ2-7; TRBD2 aligns across 10 bases. With 6 bases clipped from V and 1 base from J, the junction kept 6 bases outside the gene matches. The CDR3 consists of 15 residues. Per the germline V gene, CDR1 is SGHTA and CDR2 is FQGNSA.

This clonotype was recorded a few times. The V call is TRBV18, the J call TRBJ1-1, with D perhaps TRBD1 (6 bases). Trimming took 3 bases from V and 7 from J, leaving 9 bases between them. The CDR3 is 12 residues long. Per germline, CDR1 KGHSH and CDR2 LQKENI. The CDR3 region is CASSPRTVEAFF. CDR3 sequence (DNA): TGTGCCAGCTCACCCCGGACAGTTGAAGCTTTCTTT.

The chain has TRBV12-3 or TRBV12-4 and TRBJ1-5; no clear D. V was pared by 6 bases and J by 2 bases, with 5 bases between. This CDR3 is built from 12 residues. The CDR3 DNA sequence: TGTGCCAGCAGCTGGGGCAATCAGCCCCAGCATTTT. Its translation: CASSWGNQPQHF.

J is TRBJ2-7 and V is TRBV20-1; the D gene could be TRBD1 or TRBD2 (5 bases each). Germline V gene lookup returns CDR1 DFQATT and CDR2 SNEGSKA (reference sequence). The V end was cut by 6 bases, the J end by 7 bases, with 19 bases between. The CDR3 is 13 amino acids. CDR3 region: CSATGVGAVEQYF. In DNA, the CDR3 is TGCAGTGCCACCGGCGTCGGGGCGGTGGAGCAGTACTTC.

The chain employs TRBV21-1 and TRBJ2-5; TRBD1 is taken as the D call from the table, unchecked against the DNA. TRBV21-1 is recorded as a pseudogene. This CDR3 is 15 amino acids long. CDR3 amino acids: CASSRDRGRRETQYF. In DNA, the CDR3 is TGTGCCAGCAGCAGAGACAGGGGGCGTCGAGAGACCCAGTACTTC.

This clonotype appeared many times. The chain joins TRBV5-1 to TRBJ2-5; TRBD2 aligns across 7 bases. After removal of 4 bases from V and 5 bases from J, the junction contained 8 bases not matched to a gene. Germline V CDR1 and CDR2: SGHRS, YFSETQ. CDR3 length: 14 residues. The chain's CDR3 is CASSMGGVQETQYF. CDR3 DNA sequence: TGCGCCAGCAGCATGGGAGGGGTCCAGGAGACCCAGTACTTC.

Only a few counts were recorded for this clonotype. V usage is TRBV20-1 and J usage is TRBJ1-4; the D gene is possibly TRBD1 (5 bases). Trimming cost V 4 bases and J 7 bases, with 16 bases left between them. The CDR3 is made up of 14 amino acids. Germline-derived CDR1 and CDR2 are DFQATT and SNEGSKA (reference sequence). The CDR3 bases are TGCAGTGCTACAGGGTACAGTCTTGCTGAAAAACTGTTTTTT. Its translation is CSATGYSLAEKLFF.